Detailed here is one TCR beta chain. Its target is not known. This sample stems from a study of blood T cells in healthy people across ages. Study-level points and caveats: Diversity was higher, and naive CD4+ cells more numerous, in long-lived donors than in aged donors. What prevented conclusive comparison of naive and antigen-experienced cells was that PBMCs were unsorted. As age increased, TCR beta diversity per million T cells fell in a roughly linear fashion.

Trimming left V 5 bases short and J 6 bases short, with 14 bases between. The CDR3 spans 14 residues. Germline V gene data show CDR1 as MGHRA and CDR2 as YSYEKL. A second 7 to 11 cycle PCR used barcoded and J-beta primers. Sequencing yielded, for each sample, at least 3 million paired-end reads carrying CDR3. MiXCR, run by TCRdb on the 5' RACE reads, gives a single entry per CDR3 protein. Here the sample spans about a million distinct CDR3 sequences, roughly two fifths being singletons. Sequencing input: blood. V usage is TRBV4-1 and J usage is TRBJ2-1, with D perhaps TRBD1 (6 bases). This receptor was taken from a man in his late teens or twenties in good health. CDR3 in DNA: TGCGCCAGCAGCAAGAGACAGGAGGTCAATGAGCAGTTCTTC. Protein: CASSKRQEVNEQFF.